A single TCR beta chain is shown here with its context. The record originates from a study of beta chain features in type 1 diabetes. Blood was collected once per donor into heparin, averaging about 0.12 L. J lost 5 bases, V lost 5 bases, and 8 bases had no gene match. Per germline, CDR1 ENHRY and CDR2 SYGVKD. There are 15 residues in the CDR3. Expressed TCRB transcripts were sequenced after all isolated RNA was converted to cDNA. Sequencing used immunoSEQ multiplex PCR; TCRdb keeps in-frame clones, though not all of them. This table has hundreds of thousands of clones, less than 20% appearing once. The receptor was isolated from a man between 18 and 29 years old in good health. Sequenced input: naive CD4+ T cells from blood. V gene TRBV10-3 combines with J gene TRBJ2-5; 10 bases agree with TRBD1. The CDR3 region is CAISPGDRGRETQYF. The CDR3, as DNA: TGTGCCATCAGTCCCGGGGACAGGGGCCGGGAGACCCAGTACTTC.